The text below deals with one T cell receptor (beta chain). Its antigen is not identified. Every one of the patients relapsed after autologous stem cell transplantation (brentuximab vedotin exposure was variable). These data come from a study of PD-1 blockade in classical Hodgkin lymphoma. Study-level results: Although disease activity or prior therapy may be involved, causes of the repertoire differences remain undefined. TCR diversity at baseline was reported to be reduced in newly diagnosed patients relative to healthy donors.

Sequencing used immunoSEQ multiplex PCR; TCRdb keeps in-frame clones, though not all of them. Of about 43,000 clones in the sample, over 65% were seen once. Trimming cost V 3 bases and J 7 bases; bases outside gene matches: 2. The CDR3 is made up of 14 amino acids. Germline lookup yields CDR1 LNHDA and CDR2 SQIVND (reference sequence). Sequences were derived from peripheral blood mononuclear cells (PBMCs), sampled before the second cycle of nivolumab. The chain links TRBV19 to TRBJ1-5; TRBD1 matches at 11 bases. This receptor was taken from a human donor with classical Hodgkin lymphoma. The CDR3 here is CASSMRTGGQPQHF. The CDR3 region has the DNA TGTGCCAGTAGTATGCGGACAGGGGGCCAGCCCCAGCATTTT.